The 19 T cell receptor beta chains below come from one sample, sequenced in a study of CD8+ T cells in alopecia areata. Extraction of RNA preceded its reverse transcription into cDNA, which served as the sequencing template. Some clones are missing from TCRdb's copy, which holds only in-frame ones; the method was immunoSEQ multiplex PCR. The sample records 110,000 to 150,000 clones, roughly 60% being singletons. The source material was CD8+ T cells sorted from blood. These receptors were collected from a human donor in good health.

The chain uses TRBV5-1 and TRBJ2-7, with a weak D call TRBD1 (5 bases). CDR3 length: 15 residues. V dropped 3 bases and J dropped 2 bases, with 15 bases sitting between them. Germline V gives CDR1 SGHRS, CDR2 YFSETQ. The CDR3 sequence: CASSSTDRPTYEQYF. CDR3 bases: TGCGCCAGCAGCTCGACCGACAGACCAACCTACGAGCAGTACTTC.

The rearrangement uses TRBV29-1 and TRBJ2-7; tentatively, D is TRBD1 (6 bases). V lost 4 bases to trimming and J lost 0 bases, with 19 bases between them. The CDR3 has 16 amino acids. From germline, CDR1 is SQVTM and CDR2 ANQGSEA. CDR3 nucleotides: TGCAGCGTTGCGCCGGTCCCAGGGGCCAGCTCCTACGAGCAGTACTTC. Encoded protein: CSVAPVPGASSYEQYF.

V usage is TRBV7-9 and J usage is TRBJ2-2; a possible D gene is TRBD1 (6 bases). Germline CDR1 SEHNR, CDR2 FQNEAQ (reference sequence). Trimming stripped 0 bases from V and 2 bases from J, with 10 bases between. This CDR3 is 16 amino acids long. The CDR3 sequence is CASSLAGHTNTGELFF. DNA of the CDR3: TGTGCCAGCAGCTTAGCGGGACACACCAACACCGGGGAGCTGTTTTTT.

V usage is TRBV25-1 and J usage is TRBJ2-5; D is perhaps TRBD1 (5 bases). The V gene lost 8 bases and the J gene lost 1 base, with 8 bases spanning the gap. Germline V gene lookup returns CDR1 MGHDK and CDR2 SYGVNS. The CDR3 spans 12 residues. This CDR3 is CASGTGQETQYF. The CDR3 coding sequence is TGTGCCAGCGGAACAGGCCAAGAGACCCAGTACTTC.

A few counts support this clone. The J gene is TRBJ2-1, the V gene TRBV5-1; D remains unclear. Germline V gene sequence: CDR1 SGHRS, CDR2 YFSETQ. This CDR3 is 11 amino acids long. V lost 4 bases, J lost 5 bases, and 4 bases lay in between. CDR3 bases: TGCGCCAGCAGCGAAAACAATGAGCAGTTCTTC. Protein product: CASSENNEQFF. Looking up the rest from reference TRBV5-1 and TRBJ2-1 gives the full variable domain: KAGVTQTPRYLIKTRGQQVTLSCSPISGHRSVSWYQQTPGQGLQFLFEYFSETQRNKGNFPGRFSGRQFSNSRSEMNVSTLELGDSALYLCASSENNEQFFGPGTRLTVL.

The rearrangement joins TRBV5-1 to TRBJ2-1, with TRBD2 as a possible D gene (5 bases). Germline V gene sequence: CDR1 SGHRS, CDR2 YFSETQ. This CDR3 has 12 residues. The V and J ends lost 4 bases and 6 bases respectively, with 8 bases between them. The CDR3, as DNA: TGCGCCAGCAGCCTCACTAGCAATGAGCAGTTCTTC. It yields the protein CASSLTSNEQFF.

V gene TRBV25-1 combines with J gene TRBJ1-5, with unresolved D. Trimming cost V 4 bases and J 7 bases, with 14 bases left between them. Germline lookup yields CDR1 MGHDK and CDR2 SYGVNS. The CDR3 is 14 residues long. This chain's CDR3 is CASSVGGKGQPQHF. As DNA, the CDR3 is TGTGCCAGCAGTGTAGGAGGGAAAGGCCAGCCCCAGCATTTT. The entire variable domain, with the rest obtained from reference TRBV25-1 and TRBJ1-5, is as follows: EADIYQTPRYLVIGTGKKITLECSQTMGHDKMYWYQQDPGMELHLIHYSYGVNSTEKGDLSSESTVSRIRTEHFPLTLESARPSHTSQYLCASSVGGKGQPQHFGDGTRLSIL.

The chain employs TRBV14 and TRBJ2-1, with 11 bases that match TRBD2. CDR3 length: 15 amino acids. Looked up from germline, CDR1 is SGHDN and CDR2 is FVKESK. The junction had 3 bases not matched to a gene; V was cut back by 1 base and J by 7 bases. CDR3 sequence reads: CASSQVIAGGNEQFF. Here the CDR3 DNA reads TGTGCCAGCAGCCAAGTCATAGCGGGGGGGAATGAGCAGTTCTTC.

The CDR3 region has the DNA TGCAGCGCCACCTTGCGGGGACAGGGTAGCTATGGTGAGCAGTTCTTC. It codes for CSATLRGQGSYGEQFF. This chain joins TRBV29-1 and TRBJ2-1, with 9 bases identical to TRBD1. There are 16 residues in the CDR3. V lost 7 bases, J lost 9 bases, and 19 bases stayed unmatched. Germline loops: CDR1 SQVTM, CDR2 ANQGSEA.

This chain joins TRBV6-6 and TRBJ2-7, with 11 bases aligning to TRBD1. The CDR3 is 13 amino acids. V gave up 6 bases and J gave up 7 bases; unmatched junction bases: 5. The germline V gene has CDR1 MNHNY and CDR2 SVGAGI (reference sequence). CDR3 amino acids: CASSGTGGEEQYF. The CDR3 DNA follows: TGTGCCAGCAGCGGGACAGGGGGAGAAGAGCAGTACTTC.

The rearrangement uses TRBV29-1 and TRBJ2-4, with TRBD2 matching 9 bases. The germline CDR1 and CDR2 sequences are SQVTM and ANQGSEA. The CDR3 spans 17 residues. The trim removed 1 base at V and 3 bases at J, leaving 10 bases unmatched. The chain's CDR3 is CSVEARNLAGDKNIQYF. The DNA for the CDR3 is TGCAGCGTTGAAGCCAGGAATTTAGCGGGGGACAAAAACATTCAGTACTTC.

The chain uses TRBV27 and TRBJ1-1; TRBD1 might be the D (6 bases). From germline, CDR1 is MNHEY and CDR2 SMNVEV (reference sequence). There are 15 residues in the CDR3. Trimming shortened V by 4 bases and J by 1 base, and 13 bases separated the two germline ends. Written as DNA, the CDR3 is TGTGCCAGCAGTTCTACAGGGTGGGGGAACACTGAAGCTTTCTTT. Translated: CASSSTGWGNTEAFF.

The J gene is TRBJ2-2, the V gene TRBV29-1, with D possibly TRBD1 on 5 matching bases. Trimming left V 0 bases short and J 5 bases short, with 7 bases between. The germline V gene encodes CDR1 SQVTM and CDR2 ANQGSEA. This CDR3 region has 13 residues. In DNA, the CDR3 is TGCAGCGTTGAAGACAGGGCGACCGGGGAGCTGTTTTTT. This encodes CSVEDRATGELFF.

V and J are TRBV7-8 and TRBJ1-1, with TRBD1 matching 8 bases. CDR1 is SGHVS and CDR2 is FQNEAQ in the germline V gene. The CDR3 contains 14 residues. With V trimmed by 4 bases and J by 7 bases, 8 bases remained unmatched. The CDR3 DNA follows: TGTGCCAGCAGCTCCGCGGACAGGGAGGGTGAAGCTTTCTTT. Protein sequence: CASSSADREGEAFF.

This chain joins TRBV27 and TRBJ1-2; maybe TRBD1 (6 bases). CDR3 length: 13 amino acids. Germline CDR1 reads MNHEY; CDR2 reads SMNVEV (reference sequence). Trimming removed 2 bases at V and 8 bases at J, with 12 bases between. CDR3 in DNA: TGTGCCAGCAGTTTACAACAGGGTGACGGCTACACCTTC. Protein sequence: CASSLQQGDGYTF.

The chain employs TRBV9 and TRBJ2-7, with 12 bases identical to TRBD2. CDR1 and CDR2 from the germline V gene are SGDLS and YYNGEE. V dropped 3 bases and J dropped 3; count of bases not matched to a gene: 7. The CDR3 spans 16 residues. The CDR3 protein is CASSARTSGTIYEQYF. The CDR3 DNA sequence: TGTGCCAGCAGCGCCCGGACTAGCGGGACAATCTACGAGCAGTACTTC.

The chain joins TRBV2 to TRBJ1-2; D gene unclear. The CDR3 spans 13 residues. V was trimmed by 7 bases and J by 0 bases, leaving 9 bases between them. Looked up from germline, CDR1 is SNHLY and CDR2 is FYNNEI. The CDR3 coding sequence is TGTGCCAGCATGGGTAGAGCTAACTATGGCTACACCTTC. As protein: CASMGRANYGYTF.

The chain links TRBV5-1 to TRBJ1-1; D is undetermined. The germline gives CDR1 SGHRS, CDR2 YFSETQ. Trimming removed 2 bases at V and 1 base at J, with 9 bases between. The CDR3 is 14 residues long. The CDR3 DNA follows: TGCGCCAGCAGCTTAAACTCACCGAACACTGAAGCTTTCTTT. It yields the protein CASSLNSPNTEAFF.

J is TRBJ2-1 and V is TRBV10-2, with a weak D call TRBD2 (6 bases). The CDR3 is 12 residues long. Per germline, CDR1 WSHSY and CDR2 SAAADI. V was cut by 10 bases and J by 4 bases, with 11 bases left in between. CDR3 sequence reads: CAISEGYNEQFF. The CDR3 coding sequence is TGCGCCATTTCGGAGGGATACAATGAGCAGTTCTTC.